Each of the 30 T cell receptor beta chains below was sequenced from the same sample in a study of T-cell memory formation after mild COVID-19. TCRdb reprocessed the 5' RACE reads with MiXCR, giving one entry per CDR3 protein. This sample has 300,000 or so distinct CDR3 sequences, with around 15% found just once. Sequenced input: PBMCs or a T cell subset sorted from them (not recorded which). The receptor source for this set is a man younger than 30 who had mild COVID-19 (a few samples of this study predate the infection). Cell type and time point are not known.

The V and J genes are TRBV19 and TRBJ1-6; D ambiguous. V lost 5 bases and J lost 4, with 15 bases in between. Germline CDR1 is LNHDA and CDR2 is SQIVND (reference sequence). This CDR3 is 16 amino acids long. The CDR3: CASSERSGSYNSPLHF. The CDR3 DNA reads TGTGCCAGTAGTGAAAGATCCGGGAGTTATAATTCACCCCTCCACTTT.

This rearrangement joins TRBV12-3 or TRBV12-4 to TRBJ1-5; 9 bases map to TRBD1. V lost 1 base to trimming and J lost 5 bases; unmatched junction nucleotides: 9. The CDR3 is made up of 17 amino acids. CDR3 residues: CASSLGTGQGLYQPQHF. The CDR3 region has the DNA TGTGCCAGCAGTTTAGGGACAGGACAGGGGCTATATCAGCCCCAGCATTTT.

This clonotype came up a few times. V and J are TRBV11-2 and TRBJ1-2; D gene ambiguous. Trimming took off 1 base at V and 0 bases at J, with 15 bases between the two ends. Germline values: CDR1 SGHAT, CDR2 FQNNGV. This CDR3 has 17 amino acids. CDR3 coding DNA: TGTGCCAGCAGCTTAGGAGTTGATAGGGAAGCTAACTATGGCTACACCTTC. It encodes CASSLGVDREANYGYTF.

The chain carries TRBV4-3 and TRBJ1-2; tentatively, D is TRBD1 (5 bases). The germline V gene encodes CDR1 LGHNA and CDR2 YSLEER. The CDR3 spans 15 residues. With 0 bases removed from V and 5 bases from J, the gap between germline ends came to 13 bases. The CDR3 region has the DNA TGCGCCAGCAGCCAAGACGGCAGGGAGGGGTATGGCTACACCTTC. Its translation is CASSQDGREGYGYTF.

The chain has TRBV28 and TRBJ1-1; D uncertain. The CDR3 length is 15 residues. The germline V gene has CDR1 MDHEN and CDR2 SYDVKM. The V and J ends lost 1 base and 1 base respectively, with 10 bases between them. CDR3 residues: CASSLFVTPNTEAFF. The CDR3 nucleotides read TGTGCCAGCAGTTTATTTGTAACCCCGAACACTGAAGCTTTCTTT. The full variable domain, with the rest looked up from reference TRBV28 and TRBJ1-1, is DVKVTQSSRYLVKRTGEKVFLECVQDMDHENMFWYRQDPGLGLRLIYFSYDVKMKEKGDIPEGYSVSREKKERFSLILESASTNQTSMYLCASSLFVTPNTEAFFGQGTRLTVV.

The genes are TRBV7-3 and TRBJ2-1; the match to TRBD2 covers 11 bases. The CDR3 consists of 15 residues. J gave up 3 bases and V 6 bases, and 4 bases lay outside the gene matches. Germline assignment: CDR1 SGHTA and CDR2 FQGTGA. The CDR3 loop is CASSRSGGDYNEQFF. CDR3 in DNA: TGTGCCAGCAGTCGTAGCGGGGGGGACTACAATGAGCAGTTCTTC. Drawing the rest from reference TRBV7-3 and TRBJ2-1, the complete variable domain is GAGVSQTPSNKVTEKGKYVELRCDPISGHTALYWYRQSLGQGPEFLIYFQGTGAADDSGLPNDRFFAVRPEGSVSTLKIQRTERGDSAVYLCASSRSGGDYNEQFFGPGTRLTVL.

CDR3: CASNNRGEQFF. The DNA for the CDR3 is TGTGCCAGCAACAACAGGGGTGAGCAGTTCTTC. This sequence joins TRBV11-2 and TRBJ2-1, with 7 bases fitting TRBD1. Germline lookup yields CDR1 SGHAT and CDR2 FQNNGV. V trimming: 7 bases; J trimming: 9 bases; junction bases outside the gene matches: 3. The CDR3 runs 11 residues. Together with reference TRBV11-2 and TRBJ2-1, the CDR3 gives the full variable domain: EAGVAQSPRYKIIEKRQSVAFWCNPISGHATLYWYQQILGQGPKLLIQFQNNGVVDDSQLPKDRFSAERLKGVDSTLKIQPAKLEDSAVYLCASNNRGEQFFGPGTRLTVL.

The sample holds a few counts of this clonotype. The J gene is TRBJ1-2, the V gene TRBV2; a weak D match, TRBD1 (5 bases). Looked up from germline, CDR1 is SNHLY and CDR2 is FYNNEI. V lost 4 bases, J lost 6 bases, and 12 bases lay in between. The CDR3 totals 13 residues. The CDR3 region has the DNA TGTGCCAGCAGTGCCCAGCAGGGCAATGGCTACACCTTC. Its protein product is CASSAQQGNGYTF.

CDR3 bases: TGTGCCAGCAGCGTACGGGGACTCATCACAGATACGCAGTATTTT. This codes for CASSVRGLITDTQYF. The chain has TRBV7-9 and TRBJ2-3; TRBD2 might be the D (6 bases). In germline, CDR1 is SEHNR, CDR2 FQNEAQ (reference sequence). Trimming removed 5 bases at V and 2 bases at J, with 14 bases between. The CDR3 consists of 15 residues.

V gene TRBV4-1 combines with J gene TRBJ2-1; 11 bases fit TRBD2. The CDR3 has 19 residues. Germline V CDR1 and CDR2: MGHRA, YSYEKL. The trim removed 4 bases at V and 7 bases at J, leaving 18 bases unmatched. The CDR3 DNA sequence: TGCGCCAGCAGCCCGAATTTTGCCTTACTAGCGGGGGAGCGGAATGAGCAGTTCTTC. It specifies CASSPNFALLAGERNEQFF.

This clonotype was seen more than once but under ten times. The genes are TRBV11-3 and TRBJ2-2; 11 nucleotides line up with TRBD1. Losses at the gene ends were 3 bases for V and 7 bases for J; bases not matched to a gene: 4. Germline V CDR1 and CDR2: SGHNT, YENEEA. The CDR3 has 15 residues. CDR3 residues: CASSLDRGRGGELFF. The CDR3 region has the DNA TGTGCCAGCAGCTTGGACAGGGGGCGCGGCGGGGAGCTGTTTTTT. Full variable domain (rest looked up from reference TRBV11-3 and TRBJ2-2): EAGVVQSPRYKIIEKKQPVAFWCNPISGHNTLYWYLQNLGQGPELLIRYENEEAVDDSQLPKDRFSAERLKGVDSTLKIQPAELGDSAVYLCASSLDRGRGGELFFGEGSRLTVL.

This clonotype has just a few counts. The V gene is TRBV4-1, the J gene TRBJ2-1; 8 bases map to TRBD2. CDR1 MGHRA and CDR2 YSYEKL come from the germline V gene. Germline trimming cut 1 base from V and 1 base from J; bases unmatched to any gene: 6. The length of the CDR3 is 17 residues. CDR3 nucleotide sequence: TGCGCCAGCAGCCAAGGAGGCGGGGGGCGGTCCTACAATGAGCAGTTCTTC. This sequence encodes CASSQGGGGRSYNEQFF.

This clonotype turned up a few times. The chain employs TRBV7-2 and TRBJ1-2, with TRBD1 identical over 10 bases. V gave up 3 bases and J gave up 1 base; unmatched junction bases: 5. Per germline, CDR1 SGHTA and CDR2 FQGNSA. This CDR3 is built from 16 residues. CDR3: CASSFGTGAFNYGYTF. The CDR3 region has the DNA TGTGCCAGCAGCTTTGGGACAGGGGCCTTTAACTATGGCTACACCTTC.

This clonotype was counted between two and nine times. This sequence joins TRBV7-3 and TRBJ2-1, with 10 bases aligning to TRBD2. The CDR3 has 15 amino acids. Trimming cost V 5 bases and J 5 bases; bases outside gene matches: 6. The germline V gene encodes CDR1 SGHTA and CDR2 FQGTGA. CDR3 sequence (DNA): TGTGCCAGCAGCCAAGGACTAGCGGCCGACAATGAGCAGTTCTTC. Protein: CASSQGLAADNEQFF.

This clonotype appeared many times. The chain is built from TRBV12-3 or TRBV12-4 and TRBJ1-1, with a weak D call TRBD1 (6 bases). V was shortened by 5 bases and J by 1 base, with 14 bases between the two germline ends. There are 15 residues in the CDR3. CDR3 nucleotides: TGTGCCAGCAGTCCTCTGGGGGGCAGGAACACTGAAGCTTTCTTT. Translation: CASSPLGGRNTEAFF.

J is TRBJ1-6 and V is TRBV20-1; the match to TRBD1 covers 9 bases. The J segment lost 14 bases and the V segment lost 6 bases, leaving 8 bases of the junction unmatched. Germline V lookup: CDR1 DFQATT, CDR2 SNEGSKA (reference sequence). The CDR3 runs to 12 residues. Written as DNA, the CDR3 is TGCAGTGCCAGGGACAGGGTGCCAACCCTCCACTTT. Its translation is CSARDRVPTLHF.

This clonotype was seen a handful of times. The gene calls are TRBV5-5 and TRBJ2-7, with no clear D. Looked up from germline, CDR1 is SGHKS and CDR2 is YYEKEE (reference sequence). This CDR3 is 14 amino acids long. Trimming took 0 bases from V and 10 from J, leaving 17 bases between them. The CDR3 sequence: CASSLAVPRRDQYF. The CDR3 nucleotides read TGTGCCAGCAGCTTGGCTGTGCCCAGAAGGGATCAGTACTTC.

The chain combines TRBV7-3 with TRBJ2-3, with 9 bases identical to TRBD2. The CDR3 has 16 amino acids. V was pared by 5 bases and J by 4 bases, with 10 bases of the junction left unmatched. Per germline, CDR1 SGHTA and CDR2 FQGTGA. The DNA for the CDR3 is TGTGCCAGCAGCCCGACTAGCGGAGGGCCCCCAGATACGCAGTATTTT. Translation: CASSPTSGGPPDTQYF.

This chain links TRBV4-3 with TRBJ1-6; D not certain. The CDR3 loop spans 16 amino acids. V lost 1 base and J 0 bases, leaving 7 bases between the germline ends. Germline values: CDR1 LGHNA, CDR2 YSLEER. The CDR3: CASSQARSSYNSPLHF. Written as DNA, the CDR3 is TGCGCCAGCAGCCAAGCCAGGAGCTCCTATAATTCACCCCTCCACTTT.

This clonotype was seen more than once but under ten times. The genes are TRBV20-1 and TRBJ1-6, with D possibly TRBD1 on 6 matching bases. Germline CDR1 and CDR2: DFQATT and SNEGSKA (reference sequence). The CDR3 has 12 residues. V lost 6 bases and J 6 bases, leaving 9 bases between the germline ends. The CDR3, as DNA: TGCAGTGCCATAGGGGGTAATTCACCCCTCCACTTT. Translated, it gives CSAIGGNSPLHF.

This clonotype was counted a few times. The V call is TRBV9, the J call TRBJ1-6, with a weak D call TRBD1 (5 bases). The CDR3 runs 17 residues. Germline CDR1 reads SGDLS; CDR2 reads YYNGEE. The germline V and J ends were trimmed by 6 bases and 3 bases, with 19 bases remaining between them. CDR3 loop: CASNSPGGLLYNSPLHF. The CDR3 DNA is TGTGCCAGCAATTCTCCCGGGGGATTACTCTATAATTCACCCCTCCACTTT.

In this sample, this clonotype turned up many times. The chain is built from TRBV7-2 and TRBJ2-7; 7 nucleotides match TRBD2. This CDR3 has 13 residues. With 2 bases clipped from V and 4 bases from J, the junction kept 2 bases outside the gene matches. The germline V gene encodes CDR1 SGHTA and CDR2 FQGNSA. CDR3 protein: CASSLQRGYEQYF. In DNA form, the CDR3 reads TGTGCCAGCAGCTTACAGCGGGGTTACGAGCAGTACTTC.

The sample holds one count of this clonotype. The chain joins TRBV7-2 to TRBJ2-3; TRBD1 or TRBD2 may be the D gene (5 bases each). Germline lookup yields CDR1 SGHTA and CDR2 FQGNSA. V was clipped by 5 bases and J by 6 bases, with 21 bases between them. The CDR3 covers 16 residues. The CDR3 DNA follows: TGTGCCAGCAGCACCTACGGGACGGGCTTTCGGGATACGCAGTATTTT. Its translation is CASSTYGTGFRDTQYF.

Many counts were recorded for this clonotype. The chain joins TRBV15 to TRBJ2-3; D is ambiguous. V gave up 0 bases and J gave up 2 bases, with 0 bases separating them. CDR3 length: 12 residues. The germline V gene has CDR1 LNHNV and CDR2 YYDKDF (reference sequence). The CDR3 sequence is CATSRDTDTQYF. CDR3 bases: TGTGCCACCAGCAGAGACACAGATACGCAGTATTTT.

This clonotype was seen more than once but under ten times. The chain combines TRBV15 with TRBJ2-1, with D maybe TRBD2 (6 bases). Germline-derived CDR1 and CDR2 are LNHNV and YYDKDF (reference sequence). The ends were cut back, 1 base at V and 10 bases at J, with 8 bases in the middle. The CDR3 runs to 12 residues. CDR3 region: CATSRGGNEQFF. The CDR3 DNA sequence: TGTGCCACCAGCAGAGGCGGGAACGAGCAGTTCTTC.

The chain couples TRBV5-1 to TRBJ1-1; D perhaps matches TRBD1 (5 bases). The CDR3 loop spans 12 amino acids. V was cut by 5 bases and J by 8 bases, with 13 bases left in between. Germline V gene lookup returns CDR1 SGHRS and CDR2 YFSETQ. The CDR3 is CASRTGTTEAFF. Here the CDR3 DNA reads TGCGCCAGCAGGACCGGGACGACAGAAGCTTTCTTT.

J is TRBJ1-4 and V is TRBV5-1, with 8 bases that match TRBD1. The CDR3 runs to 16 residues. V shed 4 bases and J 1 base; nucleotides not matched to a gene: 6. From germline, CDR1 is SGHRS and CDR2 YFSETQ. The CDR3 nucleotides are TGCGCCAGCAGCGCCGGACAGGGCGGAACTAATGAAAAACTGTTTTTT. Amino acids: CASSAGQGGTNEKLFF.

The rearrangement joins TRBV11-2 to TRBJ1-2, with a weak D call TRBD1 (6 bases). Trimming removed 6 bases at V and 2 bases at J, with 13 bases between. This CDR3 comprises 14 residues. The germline gives CDR1 SGHAT, CDR2 FQNNGV. The chain's CDR3 is CASSSDRRNYGYTF. DNA for the CDR3: TGTGCCAGCAGTTCGGACAGAAGGAACTATGGCTACACCTTC.

Only a few counts were recorded for this clonotype. The chain employs TRBV5-1 and TRBJ1-3, with D possibly being TRBD1 (6 bases). V was shortened by 4 bases and J by 1 base, with 12 bases between the two germline ends. CDR1 and CDR2 from the germline V gene are SGHRS and YFSETQ. The CDR3 is 15 residues long. The CDR3 here is CASSPGTSSGNTIYF. CDR3 DNA sequence: TGCGCCAGCAGCCCCGGGACATCGTCTGGAAACACCATATATTTT.

This clonotype was observed a handful of times. The chain has TRBV4-3 and TRBJ1-2; 9 positions match TRBD1. The germline V gene has CDR1 LGHNA and CDR2 YSLEER. CDR3 length equals 17 residues. The ends lost 0 bases at V and 1 base at J; junction bases unmatched: 6. In DNA form, the CDR3 reads TGCGCCAGCAGCCAAGAGGAGCGGACAGGGGTTAACTATGGCTACACCTTC. Translating it yields CASSQEERTGVNYGYTF.